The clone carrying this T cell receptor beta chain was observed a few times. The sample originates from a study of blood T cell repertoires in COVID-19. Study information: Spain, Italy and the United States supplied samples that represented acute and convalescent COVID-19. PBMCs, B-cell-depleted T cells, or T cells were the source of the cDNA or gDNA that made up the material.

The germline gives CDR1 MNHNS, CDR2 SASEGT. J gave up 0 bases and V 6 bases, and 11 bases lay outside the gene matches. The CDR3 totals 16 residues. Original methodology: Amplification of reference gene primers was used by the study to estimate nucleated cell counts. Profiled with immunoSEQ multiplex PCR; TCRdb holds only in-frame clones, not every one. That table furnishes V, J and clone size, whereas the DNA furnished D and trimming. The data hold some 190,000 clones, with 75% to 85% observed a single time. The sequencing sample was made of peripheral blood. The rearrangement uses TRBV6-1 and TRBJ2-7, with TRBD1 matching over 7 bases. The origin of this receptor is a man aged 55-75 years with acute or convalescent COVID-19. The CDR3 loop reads CASRELTGASSYEQYF. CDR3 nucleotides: TGTGCCAGCAGGGAACTTACAGGGGCGAGCTCCTACGAGCAGTACTTC.